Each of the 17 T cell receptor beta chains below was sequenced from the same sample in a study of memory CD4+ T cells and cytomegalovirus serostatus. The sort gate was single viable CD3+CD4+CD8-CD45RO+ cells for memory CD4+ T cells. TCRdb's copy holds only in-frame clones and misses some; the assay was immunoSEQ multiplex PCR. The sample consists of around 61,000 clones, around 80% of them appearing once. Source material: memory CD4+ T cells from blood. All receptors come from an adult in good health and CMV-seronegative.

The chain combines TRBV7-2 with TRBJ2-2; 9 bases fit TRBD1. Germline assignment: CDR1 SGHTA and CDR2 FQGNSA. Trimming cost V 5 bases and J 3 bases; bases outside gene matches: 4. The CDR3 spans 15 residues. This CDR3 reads CASSLGQGDTGELFF. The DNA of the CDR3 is TGTGCCAGCAGCCTGGGACAGGGTGACACCGGGGAGCTGTTTTTT.

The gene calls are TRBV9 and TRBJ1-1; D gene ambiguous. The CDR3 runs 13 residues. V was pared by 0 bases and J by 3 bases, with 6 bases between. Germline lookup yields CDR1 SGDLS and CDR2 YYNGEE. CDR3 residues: CASSVAGDTEAFF. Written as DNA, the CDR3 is TGTGCCAGCAGCGTAGCAGGAGACACTGAAGCTTTCTTT.

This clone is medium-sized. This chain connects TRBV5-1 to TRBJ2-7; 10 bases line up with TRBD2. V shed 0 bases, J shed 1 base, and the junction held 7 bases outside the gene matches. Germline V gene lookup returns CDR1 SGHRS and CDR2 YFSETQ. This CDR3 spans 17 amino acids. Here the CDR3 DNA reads TGCGCCAGCAGCTTGGAGTCTAGCGGGGGTCCATCCTACGAGCAGTACTTC. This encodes CASSLESSGGPSYEQYF.

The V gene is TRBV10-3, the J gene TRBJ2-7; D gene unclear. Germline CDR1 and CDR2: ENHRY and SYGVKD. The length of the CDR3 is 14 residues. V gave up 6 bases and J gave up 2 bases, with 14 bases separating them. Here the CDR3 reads CAIRNSRAPYEQYF. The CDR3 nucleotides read TGTGCCATCAGAAACTCCAGAGCCCCCTACGAGCAGTACTTC.

CDR3 protein: CASLSNRNTEAFF. The CDR3 nucleotides read TGTGCCAGCTTATCGAATAGGAACACTGAAGCTTTCTTT. This chain uses TRBV6-1 with TRBJ1-1; D is unresolved. The CDR3 contains 13 residues. Trimming stripped 8 bases from V and 1 base from J, with 11 bases between. Germline V gives CDR1 MNHNS, CDR2 SASEGT.

The CDR3 bases are TGTGCCAGTAGTACCGACGGACAGCGCTCGGGGGGGGAGCATTTT. It is translated as CASSTDGQRSGGEHF. V and J are TRBV19 and TRBJ1-5; D perhaps matches TRBD1 (6 bases). The CDR3 extends over 15 amino acids. Per the germline V gene, CDR1 is LNHDA and CDR2 is SQIVND (reference sequence). V was pared by 4 bases and J by 14 bases, with 24 bases between.

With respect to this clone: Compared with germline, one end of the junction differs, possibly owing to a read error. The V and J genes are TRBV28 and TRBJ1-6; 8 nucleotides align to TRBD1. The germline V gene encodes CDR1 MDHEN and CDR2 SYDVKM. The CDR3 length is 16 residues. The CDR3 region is CASSENRGAYSSPLHF. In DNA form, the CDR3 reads TGTGCCAGCAGCGAAAACAGGGGGGCTTATAGTTCACCCCTCCACTTT.

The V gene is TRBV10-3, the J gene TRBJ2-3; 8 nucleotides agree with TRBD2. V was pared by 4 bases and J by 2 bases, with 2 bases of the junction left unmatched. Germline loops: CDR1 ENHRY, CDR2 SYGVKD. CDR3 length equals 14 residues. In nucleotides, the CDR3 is TGTGCCATCAGTGCGGGGGGGATCACAGATACGCAGTATTTT. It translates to CAISAGGITDTQYF.

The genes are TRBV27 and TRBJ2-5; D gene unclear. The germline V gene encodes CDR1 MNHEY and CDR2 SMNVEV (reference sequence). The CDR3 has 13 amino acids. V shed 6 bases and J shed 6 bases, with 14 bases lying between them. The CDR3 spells CASSPAVTQTQYF. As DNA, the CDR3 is TGTGCCAGCAGCCCGGCGGTCACGCAGACCCAGTACTTC.

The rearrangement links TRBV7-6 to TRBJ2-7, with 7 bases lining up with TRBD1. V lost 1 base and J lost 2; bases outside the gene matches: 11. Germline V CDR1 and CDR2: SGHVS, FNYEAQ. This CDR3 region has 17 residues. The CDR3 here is CASSLGETGVFAYEQYF. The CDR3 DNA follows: TGTGCCAGCAGCTTAGGCGAAACAGGGGTGTTCGCCTACGAGCAGTACTTC.

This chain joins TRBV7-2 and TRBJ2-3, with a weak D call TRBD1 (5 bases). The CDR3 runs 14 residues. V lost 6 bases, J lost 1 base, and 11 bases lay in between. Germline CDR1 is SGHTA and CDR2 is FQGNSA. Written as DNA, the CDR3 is TGTGCCAGCAGGCCCCTAGGGGGCACAGATACGCAGTATTTT. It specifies CASRPLGGTDTQYF.

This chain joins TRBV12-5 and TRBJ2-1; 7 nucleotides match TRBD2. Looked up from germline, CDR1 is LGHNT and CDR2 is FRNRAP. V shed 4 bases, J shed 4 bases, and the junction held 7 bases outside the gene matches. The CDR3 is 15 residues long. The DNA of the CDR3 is TGTGCTAGTGGTTCGGGGGGTTCTGCTTACAATGAGCAGTTCTTC. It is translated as CASGSGGSAYNEQFF. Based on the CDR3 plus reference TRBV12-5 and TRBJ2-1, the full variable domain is DARVTQTPRHKVTEMGQEVTMRCQPILGHNTVFWYRQTMMQGLELLAYFRNRAPLDDSGMPKDRFSAEMPDATLATLKIQPSEPRDSAVYFCASGSGGSAYNEQFFGPGTRLTVL.

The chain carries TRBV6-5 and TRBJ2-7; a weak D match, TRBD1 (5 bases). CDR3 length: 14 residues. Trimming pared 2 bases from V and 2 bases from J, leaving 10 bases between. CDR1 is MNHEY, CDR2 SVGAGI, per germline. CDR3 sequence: CASSYQGSPYEQYF. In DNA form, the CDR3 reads TGTGCCAGCAGTTACCAGGGCTCGCCCTACGAGCAGTACTTC.

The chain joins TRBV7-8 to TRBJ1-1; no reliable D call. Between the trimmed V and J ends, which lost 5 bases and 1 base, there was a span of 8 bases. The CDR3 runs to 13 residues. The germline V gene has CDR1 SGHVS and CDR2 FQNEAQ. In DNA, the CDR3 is TGTGCCAGCAGCCGCGGCCGGAACACTGAAGCTTTCTTT. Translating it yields CASSRGRNTEAFF.

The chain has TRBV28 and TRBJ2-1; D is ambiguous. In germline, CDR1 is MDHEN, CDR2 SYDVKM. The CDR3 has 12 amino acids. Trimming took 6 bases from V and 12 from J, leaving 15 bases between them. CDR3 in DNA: TGTGCCAGCAGCCTACGGAAGGCTGGGCAGTTCTTC. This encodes CASSLRKAGQFF.

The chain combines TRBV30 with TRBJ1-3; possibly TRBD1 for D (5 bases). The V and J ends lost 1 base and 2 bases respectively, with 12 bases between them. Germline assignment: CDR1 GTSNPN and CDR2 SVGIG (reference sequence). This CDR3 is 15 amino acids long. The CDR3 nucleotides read TGTGCCTGGAGTGGCGGCAGGGCTACTGGAAACACCATATATTTT. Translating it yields CAWSGGRATGNTIYF.

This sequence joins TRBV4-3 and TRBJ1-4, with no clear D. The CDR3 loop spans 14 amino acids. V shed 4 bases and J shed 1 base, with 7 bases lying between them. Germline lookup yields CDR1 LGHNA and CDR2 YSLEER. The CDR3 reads CASSLSLTNEKLFF. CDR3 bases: TGCGCCAGCAGCCTTTCCTTAACTAATGAAAAACTGTTTTTT.